This T cell receptor beta chain was identified in a study of T cell repertoires in cytomegalovirus infection. As for the study in general: Carrying CMV and the relevant HLA type showed in public TCR beta signatures. Study-level findings and limits: Accumulated public TCR beta family frequency recognized individuals carrying CMV together with the relevant HLA. It was HLA-C-restricted CMV-specific TCR beta clonotypes that dominated the response ex vivo.

A remark on this clonotype: No antigen is known for it.

One entry per CDR3 protein, called by TCRdb with MiXCR from the reads. Among about 240,000 distinct CDR3 sequences, 10% to 15% were seen once, and the ten largest hold about 1.5%. Germline V lookup: CDR1 SQVTM, CDR2 ANQGSEA. V lost 7 bases and J 0 bases, leaving 8 bases between the germline ends. The CDR3 totals 12 residues. The chain links TRBV29-1 to TRBJ2-3; the D gene could be TRBD1 or TRBD2 (6 bases each). The receptor comes from a human donor in good health (CMV status not recorded). Some clones in this sample may be carry-over from other donors' samples. Sequencing was performed on PBMCs. The CDR3 nucleotides are TGCAGCGGGGGGGCAAGCACAGATACGCAGTATTTT. This sequence encodes CSGGASTDTQYF.